The entry below gives a single T cell receptor beta chain sequence along with its context. The antigen is undetermined. It was with 60 Vbeta and 13 Jbeta primers that the PCR ran. The data were produced by immunoSEQ multiplex PCR, yet TCRdb's version contains in-frame clones alone and is incomplete. This table has some 190,000 clones, 80% appearing once. This record belongs to a study of cytomegalovirus exposure and HLA in healthy donors. Study-wide results and caveats: Sequences of the TCR beta chain were said to predict the HLA-A and HLA-B alleles of most subjects accurately. Per a later analysis, HLA-associated TCR beta chains showed more clonal expansion than other, equally common TCR beta chains.

Per the germline V gene, CDR1 is SGHVS and CDR2 is FNYEAQ. This CDR3 is built from 15 residues. V lost 2 bases, J lost 0 bases, and 8 bases lay in between. Input material: PBMCs. The source of this sequence is a woman in her forties in good health and CMV-seronegative. This rearrangement joins TRBV7-6 to TRBJ1-3; D is undetermined. The CDR3 DNA reads TGTGCCAGCAGCTTATCTCGGAGCTCTGGAAACACCATATATTTT. Translation: CASSLSRSSGNTIYF. Variable domain in full (rest from reference TRBV7-6 and TRBJ1-3): GAGVSQSPRYKVTKRGQDVALRCDPISGHVSLYWYRQALGQGPEFLTYFNYEAQQDKSGLPNDRFSAERPEGSISTLTIQRTEQRDSAMYRCASSLSRSSGNTIYFGEGSWLTVV.